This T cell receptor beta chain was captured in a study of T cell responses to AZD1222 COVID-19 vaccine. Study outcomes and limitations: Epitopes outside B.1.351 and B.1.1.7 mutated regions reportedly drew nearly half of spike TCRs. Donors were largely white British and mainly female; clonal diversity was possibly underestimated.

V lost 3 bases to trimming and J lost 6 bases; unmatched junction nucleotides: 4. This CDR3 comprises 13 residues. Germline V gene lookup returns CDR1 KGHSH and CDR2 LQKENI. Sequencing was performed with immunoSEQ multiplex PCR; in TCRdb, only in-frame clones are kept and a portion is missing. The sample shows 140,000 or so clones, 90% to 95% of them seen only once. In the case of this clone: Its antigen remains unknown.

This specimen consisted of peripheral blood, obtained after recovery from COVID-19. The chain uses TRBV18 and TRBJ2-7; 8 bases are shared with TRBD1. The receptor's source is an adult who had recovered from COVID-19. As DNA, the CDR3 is TGTGCCAGCTCACCCGGACAGGGTGGCGAGCAGTACTTC. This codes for CASSPGQGGEQYF.